This entry features one TCR beta chain sequence. The CDR3 loop spans 16 amino acids. Germline V lookup: CDR1 LGHDT, CDR2 YNNKEL (reference sequence). Trimming took 3 bases from V and 3 from J; bases not matched to a gene: 4. This record belongs to a study of blood T cell repertoires in COVID-19. In the study overall: Acute and convalescent COVID-19 samples came from the United States, Italy and Spain. T cells, B-cell-depleted T cells, or PBMCs supplied cDNA or gDNA.

Profiling relied on immunoSEQ multiplex PCR, and the TCRdb table lists in-frame clones only, not all of them. The sample has around 200,000 clones; around 80% are singletons. The receptor comes from a man between 35 and 55 years old with active or convalescent COVID-19. The genes are TRBV3-1 (or the pseudogene TRBV3-2) and TRBJ2-7, with 14 bases fitting TRBD2. The sequenced sample was peripheral blood. The CDR3 sequence: CASSHTGTSGSYEQYF. The DNA of the CDR3 is TGTGCCAGCAGCCACACCGGGACTAGCGGGAGCTACGAGCAGTACTTC.